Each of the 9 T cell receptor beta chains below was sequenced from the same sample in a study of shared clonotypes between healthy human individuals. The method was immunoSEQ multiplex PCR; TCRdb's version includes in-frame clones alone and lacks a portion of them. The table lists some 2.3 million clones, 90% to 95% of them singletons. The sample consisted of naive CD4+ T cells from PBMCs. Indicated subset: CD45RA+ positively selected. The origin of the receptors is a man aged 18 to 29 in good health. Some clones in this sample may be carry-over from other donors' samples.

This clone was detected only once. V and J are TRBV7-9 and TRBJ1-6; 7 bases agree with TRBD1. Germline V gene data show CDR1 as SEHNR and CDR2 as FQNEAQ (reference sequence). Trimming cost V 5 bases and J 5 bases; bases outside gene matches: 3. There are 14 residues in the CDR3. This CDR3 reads CASSTGTDNSPLHF. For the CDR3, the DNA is TGTGCCAGCAGCACCGGGACAGATAATTCACCCCTCCACTTT.

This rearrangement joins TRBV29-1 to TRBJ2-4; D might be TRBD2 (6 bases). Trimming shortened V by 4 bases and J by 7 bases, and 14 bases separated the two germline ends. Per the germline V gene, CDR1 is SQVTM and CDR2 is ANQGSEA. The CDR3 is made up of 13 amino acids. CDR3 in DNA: TGCAGCGTTGGCTCGCGGGGAGGTAACATTCAGTACTTC. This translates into CSVGSRGGNIQYF.

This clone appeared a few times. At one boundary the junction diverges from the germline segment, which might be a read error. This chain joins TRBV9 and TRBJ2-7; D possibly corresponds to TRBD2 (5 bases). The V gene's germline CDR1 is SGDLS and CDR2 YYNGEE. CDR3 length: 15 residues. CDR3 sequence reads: CASSADPRGSYVQYF. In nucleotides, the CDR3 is TGTGCCAGCAGCGCCGACCCCCGAGGGTCTTACGTGCAGTACTTC.

The CDR3 coding sequence is TGTGCCAGCTCACCTAGGGGACAGGGGATTGGTGAAGCTTTCTTT. Translating gives CASSPRGQGIGEAFF. The rearrangement joins TRBV18 to TRBJ1-1; 10 bases line up with TRBD1. Looked up from germline, CDR1 is KGHSH and CDR2 is LQKENI. The trim removed 3 bases at V and 7 bases at J, leaving 8 bases unmatched. The CDR3 is 15 residues long. Looking up the rest from reference TRBV18 and TRBJ1-1 gives the full variable domain: NAGVMQNPRHLVRRRGQEARLRCSPMKGHSHVYWYRQLPEEGLKFMVYLQKENIIDESGMPKERFSAEFPKEGPSILRIQQVVRGDSAAYFCASSPRGQGIGEAFFGQGTRLTVV.

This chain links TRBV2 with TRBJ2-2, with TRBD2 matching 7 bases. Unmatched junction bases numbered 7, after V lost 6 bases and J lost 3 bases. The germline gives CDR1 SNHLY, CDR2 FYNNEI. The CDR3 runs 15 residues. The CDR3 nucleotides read TGTGCCAGCAGGGGTCCGGGGAGGGACACCGGGGAGCTGTTTTTT. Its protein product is CASRGPGRDTGELFF.

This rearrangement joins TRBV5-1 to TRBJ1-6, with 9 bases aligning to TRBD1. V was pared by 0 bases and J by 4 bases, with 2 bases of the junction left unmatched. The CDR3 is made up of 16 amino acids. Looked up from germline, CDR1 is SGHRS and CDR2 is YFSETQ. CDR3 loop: CASSLGTGEYNSPLHF. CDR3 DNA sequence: TGCGCCAGCAGCTTGGGGACAGGGGAGTATAATTCACCCCTCCACTTT.

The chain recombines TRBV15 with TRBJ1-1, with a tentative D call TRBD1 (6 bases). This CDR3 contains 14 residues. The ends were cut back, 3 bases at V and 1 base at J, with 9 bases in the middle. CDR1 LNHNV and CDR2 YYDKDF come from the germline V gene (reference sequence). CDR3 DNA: TGTGCCACCAGCAGCGGACAGACGAACACTGAAGCTTTCTTT. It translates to CATSSGQTNTEAFF.

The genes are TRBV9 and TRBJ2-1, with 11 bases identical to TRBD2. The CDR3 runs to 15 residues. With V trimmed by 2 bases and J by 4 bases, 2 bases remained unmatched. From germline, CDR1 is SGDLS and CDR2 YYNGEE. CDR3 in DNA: TGTGCCAGCAGCGTGACTAGCGGGAAATACAATGAGCAGTTCTTC. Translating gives CASSVTSGKYNEQFF.

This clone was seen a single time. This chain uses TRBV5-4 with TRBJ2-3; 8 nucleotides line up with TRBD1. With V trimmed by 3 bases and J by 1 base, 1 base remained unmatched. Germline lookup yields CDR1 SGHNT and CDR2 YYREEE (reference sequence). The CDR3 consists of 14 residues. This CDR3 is CASSSGGGTDTQYF. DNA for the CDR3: TGTGCCAGCAGCTCAGGGGGCGGCACAGATACGCAGTATTTT.